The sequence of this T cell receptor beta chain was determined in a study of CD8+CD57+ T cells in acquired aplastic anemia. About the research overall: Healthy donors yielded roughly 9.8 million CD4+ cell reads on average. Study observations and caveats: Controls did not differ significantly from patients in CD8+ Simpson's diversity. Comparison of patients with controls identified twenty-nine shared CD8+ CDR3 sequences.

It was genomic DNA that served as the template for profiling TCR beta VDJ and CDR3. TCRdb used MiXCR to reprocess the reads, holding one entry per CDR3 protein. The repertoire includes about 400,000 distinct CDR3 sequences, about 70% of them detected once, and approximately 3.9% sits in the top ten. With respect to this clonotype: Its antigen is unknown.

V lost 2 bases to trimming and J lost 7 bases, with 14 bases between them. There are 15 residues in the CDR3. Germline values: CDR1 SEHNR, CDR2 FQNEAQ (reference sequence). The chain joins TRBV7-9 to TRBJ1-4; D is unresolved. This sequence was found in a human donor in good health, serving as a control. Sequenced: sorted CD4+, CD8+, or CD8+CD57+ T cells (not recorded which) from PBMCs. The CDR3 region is CASSLTRVGGEKLFF. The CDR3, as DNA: TGTGCCAGCAGCTTAACCCGGGTGGGAGGTGAAAAACTGTTTTTT.